This T cell receptor (beta chain) comes out of a study of lung T cells in sarcoidosis with Löfgren's syndrome. Ten or more counts support this clonotype. The CDR3 has 15 amino acids. V lost 3 bases and J lost 5, with 20 bases in between. Germline CDR1 and CDR2: DFQATT and SNEGSKA (reference sequence). Each CDR3 protein gets one entry after TCRdb re-called the reads with MiXCR. Of some 19,000 distinct CDR3 sequences detected, roughly 23% appear once; the ten largest clones hold approximately 0.76%. The rearrangement joins TRBV20-1 to TRBJ2-7, with TRBD2 as a possible D gene (6 bases). The TCR was taken from a human donor with sarcoidosis (Löfgren's syndrome or another form), or a control subject (not recorded which). Sequenced input: CD4+ T cells from bronchoalveolar lavage. This CDR3 reads CSASRVAVGYNEQYF. In DNA, the CDR3 is TGCAGTGCTAGTAGAGTAGCGGTAGGATATAACGAGCAGTACTTC.